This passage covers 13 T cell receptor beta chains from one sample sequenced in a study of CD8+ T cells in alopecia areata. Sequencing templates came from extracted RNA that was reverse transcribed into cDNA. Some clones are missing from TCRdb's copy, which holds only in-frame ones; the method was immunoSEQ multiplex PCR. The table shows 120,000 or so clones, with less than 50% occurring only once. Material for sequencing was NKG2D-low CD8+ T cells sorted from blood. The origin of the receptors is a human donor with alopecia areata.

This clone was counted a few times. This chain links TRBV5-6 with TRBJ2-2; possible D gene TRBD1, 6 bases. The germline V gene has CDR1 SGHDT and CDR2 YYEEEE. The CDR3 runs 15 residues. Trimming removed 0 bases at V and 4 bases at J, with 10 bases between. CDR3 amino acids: CASSLDRALTGELFF. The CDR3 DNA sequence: TGTGCCAGCAGCTTGGACAGGGCCCTCACCGGGGAGCTGTTTTTT.

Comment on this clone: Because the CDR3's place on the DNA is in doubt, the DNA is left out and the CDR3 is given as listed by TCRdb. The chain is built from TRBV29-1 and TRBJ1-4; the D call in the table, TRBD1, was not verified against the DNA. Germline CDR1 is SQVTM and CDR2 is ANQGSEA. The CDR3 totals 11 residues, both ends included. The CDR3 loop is CSVEVGQGIVF.

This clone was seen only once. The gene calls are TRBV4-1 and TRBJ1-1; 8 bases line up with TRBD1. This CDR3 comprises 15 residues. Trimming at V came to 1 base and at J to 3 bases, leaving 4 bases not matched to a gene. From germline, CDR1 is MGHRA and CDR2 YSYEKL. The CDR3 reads CASSQGGTGDTEAFF. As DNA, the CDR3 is TGCGCCAGCAGCCAAGGGGGGACAGGCGACACTGAAGCTTTCTTT.

CDR3 DNA: TGTGCCAGCATCGAATGGGGCAGTGACTCTGGGGCCAACGTCCTGACTTTC. This codes for CASIEWGSDSGANVLTF. V usage is TRBV5-6 and J usage is TRBJ2-6; D is perhaps TRBD1 (5 bases). V was cut by 6 bases and J by 0 bases, with 16 bases left in between. This CDR3 contains 17 residues. CDR1 and CDR2 (germline): SGHDT, YYEEEE. Full variable domain (rest looked up from reference TRBV5-6 and TRBJ2-6): DAGVTQSPTHLIKTRGQQVTLRCSPKSGHDTVSWYQQALGQGPQFIFQYYEEEERQRGNFPDRFSGHQFPNYSSELNVNALLLGDSALYLCASIEWGSDSGANVLTFGAGSRLTVL.

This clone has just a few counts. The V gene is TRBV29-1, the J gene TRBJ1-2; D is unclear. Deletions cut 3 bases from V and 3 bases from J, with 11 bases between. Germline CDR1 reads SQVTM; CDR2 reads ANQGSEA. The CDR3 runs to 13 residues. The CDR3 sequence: CSVESESHYGYTF. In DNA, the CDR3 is TGCAGCGTTGAGTCGGAATCTCACTATGGCTACACCTTC. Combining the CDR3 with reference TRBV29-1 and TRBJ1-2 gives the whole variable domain SAVISQKPSRDICQRGTSLTIQCQVDSQVTMMFWYRQQPGQSLTLIATANQGSEATYESGFVIDKFPISRPNLTFSTLTVSNMSPEDSSIYLCSVESESHYGYTFGSGTRLTVV.

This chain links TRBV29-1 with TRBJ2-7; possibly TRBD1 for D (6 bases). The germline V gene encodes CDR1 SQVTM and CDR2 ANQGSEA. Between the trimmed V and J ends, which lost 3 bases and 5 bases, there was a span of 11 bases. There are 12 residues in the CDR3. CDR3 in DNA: TGCAGCGTTGAGGGACAAATCAACGAGCAGTACTTC. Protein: CSVEGQINEQYF.

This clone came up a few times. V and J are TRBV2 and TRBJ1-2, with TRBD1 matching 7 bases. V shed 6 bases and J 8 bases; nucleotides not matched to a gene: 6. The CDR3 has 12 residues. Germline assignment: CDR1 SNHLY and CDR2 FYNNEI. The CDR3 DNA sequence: TGTGCCAGCAGCCCGACAGGGTCCGGCTACACCTTC. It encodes CASSPTGSGYTF.

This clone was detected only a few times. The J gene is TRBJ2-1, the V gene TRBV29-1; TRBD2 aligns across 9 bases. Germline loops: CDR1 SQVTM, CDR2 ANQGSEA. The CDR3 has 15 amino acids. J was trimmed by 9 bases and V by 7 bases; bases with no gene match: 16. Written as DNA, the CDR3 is TGCAGCGCTGACCTAGCGGGGCTCAAGTGGAGTGAGCAGTTCTTC. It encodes CSADLAGLKWSEQFF.

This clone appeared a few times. CDR3 DNA sequence: TGTGCCAGCAGTTCCCCCCGGACAGGCGCCTACGAGCAGTACTTC. The encoded protein is CASSSPRTGAYEQYF. The chain is built from TRBV28 and TRBJ2-7; TRBD1 matches 7 bases. Germline CDR1 reads MDHEN; CDR2 reads SYDVKM. The junction had 8 bases not matched to a gene; V was cut back by 4 bases and J by 2 bases. There are 15 residues in the CDR3.

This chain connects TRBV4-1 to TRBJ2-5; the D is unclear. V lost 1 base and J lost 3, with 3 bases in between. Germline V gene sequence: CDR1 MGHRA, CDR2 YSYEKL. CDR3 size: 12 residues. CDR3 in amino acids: CASSQGEETQYF. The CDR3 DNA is TGCGCCAGCAGCCAAGGGGAAGAGACCCAGTACTTC.

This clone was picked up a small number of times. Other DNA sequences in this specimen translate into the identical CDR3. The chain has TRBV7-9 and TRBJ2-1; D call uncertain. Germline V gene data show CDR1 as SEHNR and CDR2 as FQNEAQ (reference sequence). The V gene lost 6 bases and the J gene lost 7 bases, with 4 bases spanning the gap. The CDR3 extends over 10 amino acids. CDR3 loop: CASSYNEQFF. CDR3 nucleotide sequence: TGTGCCAGCAGTTATAATGAGCAGTTCTTC.

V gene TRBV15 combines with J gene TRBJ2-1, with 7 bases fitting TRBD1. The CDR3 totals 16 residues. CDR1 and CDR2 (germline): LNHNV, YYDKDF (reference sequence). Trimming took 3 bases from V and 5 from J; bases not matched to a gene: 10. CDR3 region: CATSRLDRDGDNEQFF. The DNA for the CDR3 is TGTGCCACCAGCAGGCTAGACAGGGATGGTGACAATGAGCAGTTCTTC.

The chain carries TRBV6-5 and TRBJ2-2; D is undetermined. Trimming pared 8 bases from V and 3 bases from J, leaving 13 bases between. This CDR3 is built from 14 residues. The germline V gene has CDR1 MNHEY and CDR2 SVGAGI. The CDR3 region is CASHEGDDTGELFF. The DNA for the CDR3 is TGTGCCAGCCATGAAGGTGACGACACCGGGGAGCTGTTTTTT.